Given below is one T cell receptor (beta chain) in context. Its antigen is unknown. MiXCR, applied by TCRdb to the 5' RACE reads, yields one record per CDR3 protein. The repertoire holds about 470,000 distinct CDR3 sequences, with about 24% as singletons. This CDR3 spans 15 amino acids. V lost 2 bases and J lost 5, with 13 bases in between. The V gene's germline CDR1 is MRHNA and CDR2 SNTAGT. The data were obtained in a study of identical twins. Study-level points and caveats: Rather than following the same donors, the conclusions depended on cross-sectional statistical analysis. Abundant beta clonotypes from cord blood bore fewer insertions; memory repertoires lacked this pattern.

The same data also contributed to another study, on T cells expressing NK-cell markers. That source adds: Among eight sequenced donors, seven carried HCMV seropositivity while one was seronegative. In several experiments, sorting was confined to alpha-beta TCR T cells through use of an anti-gamma-delta TCR antibody.

The V gene is TRBV6-4, the J gene TRBJ2-1; TRBD1 is a possible D gene (6 bases). Material for sequencing was CD4+ T cells sorted from blood. This sequence originates from a woman between 18 and 29 years old in good health. The CDR3 bases are TGTGCCAGCAGTGACGGCAGGGGAACCCACAATGAGCAGTTCTTC. Protein sequence: CASSDGRGTHNEQFF.